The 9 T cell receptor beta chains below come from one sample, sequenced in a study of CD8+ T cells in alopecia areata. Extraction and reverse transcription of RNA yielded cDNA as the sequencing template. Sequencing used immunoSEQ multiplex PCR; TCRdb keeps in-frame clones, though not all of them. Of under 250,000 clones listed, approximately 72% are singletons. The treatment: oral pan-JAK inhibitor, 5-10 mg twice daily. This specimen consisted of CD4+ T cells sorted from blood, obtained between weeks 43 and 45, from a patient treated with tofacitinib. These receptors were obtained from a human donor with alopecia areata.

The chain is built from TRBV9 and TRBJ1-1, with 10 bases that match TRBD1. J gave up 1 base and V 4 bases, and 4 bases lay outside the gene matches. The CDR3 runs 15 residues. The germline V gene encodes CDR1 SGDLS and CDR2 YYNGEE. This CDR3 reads CASSPRTGGNTEAFF. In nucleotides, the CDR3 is TGTGCCAGCAGCCCAAGGACAGGGGGGAACACTGAAGCTTTCTTT. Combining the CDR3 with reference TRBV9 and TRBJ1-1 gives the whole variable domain DSGVTQTPKHLITATGQRVTLRCSPRSGDLSVYWYQQSLDQGLQFLIQYYNGEERAKGNILERFSAQQFPDLHSELNLSSLELGDSALYFCASSPRTGGNTEAFFGQGTRLTVV.

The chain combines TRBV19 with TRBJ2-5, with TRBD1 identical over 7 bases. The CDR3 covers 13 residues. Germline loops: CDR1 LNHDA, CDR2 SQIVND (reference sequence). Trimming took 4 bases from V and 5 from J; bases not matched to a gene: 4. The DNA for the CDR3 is TGTGCCAGTAGTACGACAGGGACCGAGACCCAGTACTTC. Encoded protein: CASSTTGTETQYF.

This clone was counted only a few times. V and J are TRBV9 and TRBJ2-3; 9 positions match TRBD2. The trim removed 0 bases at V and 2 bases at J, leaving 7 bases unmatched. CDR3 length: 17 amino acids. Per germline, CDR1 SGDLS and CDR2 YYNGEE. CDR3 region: CASSVGGSGGPTDTQYF. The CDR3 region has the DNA TGTGCCAGCAGCGTAGGTGGTAGCGGGGGACCCACAGATACGCAGTATTTT.

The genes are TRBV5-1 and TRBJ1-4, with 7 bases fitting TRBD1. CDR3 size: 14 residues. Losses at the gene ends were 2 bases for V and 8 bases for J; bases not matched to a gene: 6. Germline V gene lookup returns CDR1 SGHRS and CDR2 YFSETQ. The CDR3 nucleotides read TGCGCCAGCAGCTTAGGAGGGGGCGACGAAAAACTGTTTTTT. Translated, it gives CASSLGGGDEKLFF.

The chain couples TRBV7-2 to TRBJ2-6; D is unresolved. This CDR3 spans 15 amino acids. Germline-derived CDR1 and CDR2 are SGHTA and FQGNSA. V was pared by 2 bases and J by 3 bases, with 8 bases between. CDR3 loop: CASSLRGGGANVLTF. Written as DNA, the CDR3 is TGTGCCAGCAGCTTACGCGGCGGTGGGGCCAACGTCCTGACTTTC.

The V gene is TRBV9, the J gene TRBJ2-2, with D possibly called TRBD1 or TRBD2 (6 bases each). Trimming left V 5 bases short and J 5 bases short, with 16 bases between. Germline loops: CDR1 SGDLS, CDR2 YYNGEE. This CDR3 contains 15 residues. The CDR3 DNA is TGTGCCAGCAGACCGGAGGGGGGTGGAACCGGGGAGCTGTTTTTT. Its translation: CASRPEGGGTGELFF.

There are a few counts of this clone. Written as DNA, the CDR3 is TGTGCCAGTAGGCCCGGGACGGCCCAAGAGACCCAGTACTTC. This codes for CASRPGTAQETQYF. The chain is built from TRBV19 and TRBJ2-5, with D tentatively TRBD1 or TRBD2 (5 bases each). The CDR3 is 14 residues long. CDR1 and CDR2 (germline): LNHDA, SQIVND (reference sequence). V was clipped by 6 bases and J by 1 base, with 12 bases between them.

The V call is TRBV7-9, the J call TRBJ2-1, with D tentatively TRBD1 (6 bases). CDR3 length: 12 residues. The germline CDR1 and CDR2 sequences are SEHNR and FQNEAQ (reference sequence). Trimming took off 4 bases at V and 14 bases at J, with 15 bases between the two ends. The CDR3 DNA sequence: TGTGCCAGCAGCTCCACGGACAGCCTGGAGTTCTTC. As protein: CASSSTDSLEFF.

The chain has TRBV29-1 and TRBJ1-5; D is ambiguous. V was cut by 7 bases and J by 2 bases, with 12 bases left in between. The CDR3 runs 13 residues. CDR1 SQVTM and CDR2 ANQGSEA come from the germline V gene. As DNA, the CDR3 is TGCAGCGCCCAACATGAGGGCAATCAGCCCCAGCATTTT. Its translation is CSAQHEGNQPQHF.